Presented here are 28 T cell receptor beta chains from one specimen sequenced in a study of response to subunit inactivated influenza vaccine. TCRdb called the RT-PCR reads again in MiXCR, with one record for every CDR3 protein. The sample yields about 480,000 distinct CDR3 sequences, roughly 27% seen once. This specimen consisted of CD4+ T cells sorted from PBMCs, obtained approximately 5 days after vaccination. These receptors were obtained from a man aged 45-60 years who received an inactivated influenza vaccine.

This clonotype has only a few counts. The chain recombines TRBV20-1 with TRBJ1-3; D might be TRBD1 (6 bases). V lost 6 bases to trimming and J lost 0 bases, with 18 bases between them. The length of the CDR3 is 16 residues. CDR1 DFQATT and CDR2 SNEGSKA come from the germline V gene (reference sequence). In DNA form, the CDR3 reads TGCAGTGCCAGGACCGGGACATTAATCTCTGGAAACACCATATATTTT. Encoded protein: CSARTGTLISGNTIYF.

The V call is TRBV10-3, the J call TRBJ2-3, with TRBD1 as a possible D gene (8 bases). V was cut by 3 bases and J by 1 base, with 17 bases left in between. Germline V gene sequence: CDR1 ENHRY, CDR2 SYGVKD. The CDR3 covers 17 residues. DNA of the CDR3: TGTGCCATCAGTGATTCAGGGGGCGGGGGTGGCACAGATACGCAGTATTTT. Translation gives CAISDSGGGGGTDTQYF.

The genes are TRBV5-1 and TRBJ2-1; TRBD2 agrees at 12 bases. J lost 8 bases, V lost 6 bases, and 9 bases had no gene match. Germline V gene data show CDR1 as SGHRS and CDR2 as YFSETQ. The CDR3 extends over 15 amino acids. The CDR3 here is CASTPTSGGYDEQFF. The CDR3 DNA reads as TGCGCCAGCACTCCTACTAGCGGGGGGTACGATGAGCAGTTCTTC.

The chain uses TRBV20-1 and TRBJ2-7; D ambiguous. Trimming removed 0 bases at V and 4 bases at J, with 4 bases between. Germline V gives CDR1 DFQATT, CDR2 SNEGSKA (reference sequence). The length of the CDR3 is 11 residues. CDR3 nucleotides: TGCAGTGCTAGAGACCAGTACGAGCAGTACTTC. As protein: CSARDQYEQYF.

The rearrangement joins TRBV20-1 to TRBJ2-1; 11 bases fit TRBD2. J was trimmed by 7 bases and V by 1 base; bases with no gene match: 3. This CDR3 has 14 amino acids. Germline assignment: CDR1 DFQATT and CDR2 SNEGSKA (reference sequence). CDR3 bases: TGCAGTGCTAGAGGACTAGCGGGACGGAATGAGCAGTTCTTC. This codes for CSARGLAGRNEQFF.

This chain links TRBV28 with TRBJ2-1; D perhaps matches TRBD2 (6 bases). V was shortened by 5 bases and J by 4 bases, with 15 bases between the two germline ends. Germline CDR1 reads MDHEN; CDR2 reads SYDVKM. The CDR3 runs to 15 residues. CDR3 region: CASSHPTSGYNEQFF. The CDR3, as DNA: TGTGCCAGCAGTCACCCGACTAGTGGGTACAATGAGCAGTTCTTC.

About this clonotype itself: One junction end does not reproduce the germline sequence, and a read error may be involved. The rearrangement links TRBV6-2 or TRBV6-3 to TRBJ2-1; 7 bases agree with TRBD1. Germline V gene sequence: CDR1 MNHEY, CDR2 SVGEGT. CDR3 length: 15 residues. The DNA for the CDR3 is TGTGACAGCAGATCCGCCGGGACAGTCTACAATGAGCAGTTCTTC. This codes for CDSRSAGTVYNEQFF.

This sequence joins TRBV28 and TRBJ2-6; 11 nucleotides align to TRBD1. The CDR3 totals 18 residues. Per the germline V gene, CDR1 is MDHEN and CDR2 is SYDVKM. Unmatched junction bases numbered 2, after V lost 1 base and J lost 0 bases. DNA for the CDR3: TGTGCCAGCAGTTTATTTGGACAGGGGGCCTCTGGGGCCAACGTCCTGACTTTC. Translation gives CASSLFGQGASGANVLTF.

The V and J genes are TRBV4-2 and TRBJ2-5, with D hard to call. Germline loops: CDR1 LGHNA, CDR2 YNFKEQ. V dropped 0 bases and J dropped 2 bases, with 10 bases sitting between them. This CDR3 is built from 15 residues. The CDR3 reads CASSQEPTIQETQYF. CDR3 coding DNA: TGTGCCAGCAGCCAAGAGCCGACAATTCAAGAGACCCAGTACTTC.

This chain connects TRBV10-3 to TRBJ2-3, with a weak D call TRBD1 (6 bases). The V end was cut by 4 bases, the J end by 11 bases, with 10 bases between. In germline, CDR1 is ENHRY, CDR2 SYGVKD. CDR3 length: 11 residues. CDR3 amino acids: CAISGGPGQYF. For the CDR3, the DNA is TGTGCCATCAGTGGGGGGCCTGGGCAGTATTTT.

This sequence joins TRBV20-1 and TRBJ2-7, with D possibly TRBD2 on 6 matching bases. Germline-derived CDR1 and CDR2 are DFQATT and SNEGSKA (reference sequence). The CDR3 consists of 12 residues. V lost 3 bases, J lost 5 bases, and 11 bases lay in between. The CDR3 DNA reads TGCAGTGCTAGCGGGAGTCCCCACGAGCAGTACTTC. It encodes CSASGSPHEQYF.

CDR3 amino acids: CSLEGTGTDTQYF. CDR3 bases: TGCAGTCTTGAGGGGACAGGGACAGATACGCAGTATTTT. The chain is built from TRBV20-1 and TRBJ2-3, with 9 bases fitting TRBD1. Losses at the gene ends were 8 bases for V and 3 bases for J; bases not matched to a gene: 6. Germline V gives CDR1 DFQATT, CDR2 SNEGSKA (reference sequence). This CDR3 is 13 amino acids long.

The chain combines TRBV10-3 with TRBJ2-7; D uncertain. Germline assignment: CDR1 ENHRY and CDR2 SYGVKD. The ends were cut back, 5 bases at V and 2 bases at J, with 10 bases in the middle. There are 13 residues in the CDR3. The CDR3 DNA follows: TGTGCCATCAGTTGGGCGGCTGCCTACGAGCAGTACTTC. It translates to CAISWAAAYEQYF.

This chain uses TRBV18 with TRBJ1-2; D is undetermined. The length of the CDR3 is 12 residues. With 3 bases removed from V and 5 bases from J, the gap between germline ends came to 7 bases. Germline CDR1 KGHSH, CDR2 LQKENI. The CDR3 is CASSPQDYGYTF. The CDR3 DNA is TGTGCCAGCTCACCGCAGGATTATGGCTACACCTTC.

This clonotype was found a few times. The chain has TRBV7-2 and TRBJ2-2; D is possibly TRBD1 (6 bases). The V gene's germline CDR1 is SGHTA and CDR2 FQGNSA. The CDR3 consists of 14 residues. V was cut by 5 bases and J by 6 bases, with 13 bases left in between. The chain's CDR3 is CASSIQGSAGELFF. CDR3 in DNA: TGTGCCAGCAGCATACAGGGCTCGGCCGGGGAGCTGTTTTTT.

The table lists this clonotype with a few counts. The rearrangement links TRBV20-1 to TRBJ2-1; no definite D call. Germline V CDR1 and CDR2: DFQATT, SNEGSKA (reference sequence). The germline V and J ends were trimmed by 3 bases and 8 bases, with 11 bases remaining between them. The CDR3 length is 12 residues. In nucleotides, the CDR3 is TGCAGTGCTAGCCCTTTTGGCGATGAGCAGTTCTTC. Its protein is CSASPFGDEQFF.

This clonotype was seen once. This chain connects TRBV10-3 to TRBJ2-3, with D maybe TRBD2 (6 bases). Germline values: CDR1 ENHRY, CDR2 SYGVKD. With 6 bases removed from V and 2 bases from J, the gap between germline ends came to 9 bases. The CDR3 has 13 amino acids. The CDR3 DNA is TGTGCCATCAGGGGGGACTCCACAGATACGCAGTATTTT. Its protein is CAIRGDSTDTQYF.

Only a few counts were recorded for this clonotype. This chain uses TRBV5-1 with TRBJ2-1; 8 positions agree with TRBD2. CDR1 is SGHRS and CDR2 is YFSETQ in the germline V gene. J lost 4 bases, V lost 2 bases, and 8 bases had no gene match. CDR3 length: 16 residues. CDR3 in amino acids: CASSFEGTGGYNEQFF. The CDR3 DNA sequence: TGCGCCAGCAGCTTCGAGGGGACGGGAGGGTACAATGAGCAGTTCTTC.

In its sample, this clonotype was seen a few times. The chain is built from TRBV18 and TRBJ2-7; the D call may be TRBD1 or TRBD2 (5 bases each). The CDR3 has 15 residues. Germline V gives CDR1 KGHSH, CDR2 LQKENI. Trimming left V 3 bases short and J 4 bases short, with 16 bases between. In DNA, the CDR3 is TGTGCCAGCTCACCCGGACAAACGGAGGTTTACGAGCAGTACTTC. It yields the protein CASSPGQTEVYEQYF.

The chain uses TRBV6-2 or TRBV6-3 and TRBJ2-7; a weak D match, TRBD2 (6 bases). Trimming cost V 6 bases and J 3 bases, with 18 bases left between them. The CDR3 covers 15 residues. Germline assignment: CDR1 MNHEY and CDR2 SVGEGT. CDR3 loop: CASRSPGQGGYEQYF. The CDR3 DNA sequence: TGTGCCAGCAGATCGCCGGGGCAGGGAGGCTACGAGCAGTACTTC.

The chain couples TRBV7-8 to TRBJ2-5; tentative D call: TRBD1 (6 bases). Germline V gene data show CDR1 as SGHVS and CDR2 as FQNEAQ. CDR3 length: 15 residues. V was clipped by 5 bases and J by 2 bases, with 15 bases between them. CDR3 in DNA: TGTGCCAGCAGCGACCGTGGGACATTTCAAGAGACCCAGTACTTC. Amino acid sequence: CASSDRGTFQETQYF.

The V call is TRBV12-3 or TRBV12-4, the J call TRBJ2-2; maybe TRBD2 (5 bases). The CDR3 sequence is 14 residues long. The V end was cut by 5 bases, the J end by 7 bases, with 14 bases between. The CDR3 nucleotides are TGTGCCAGCAGTCAGTCTCCGGGAATCGGGGAGCTGTTTTTT. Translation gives CASSQSPGIGELFF.

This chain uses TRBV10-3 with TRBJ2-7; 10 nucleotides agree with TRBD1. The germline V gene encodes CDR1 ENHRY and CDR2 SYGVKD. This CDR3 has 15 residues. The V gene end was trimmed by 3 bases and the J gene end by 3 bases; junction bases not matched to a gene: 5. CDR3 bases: TGTGCCATCAGTGATGTAGGGACAGGGGACTACGAGCAGTACTTC. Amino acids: CAISDVGTGDYEQYF.

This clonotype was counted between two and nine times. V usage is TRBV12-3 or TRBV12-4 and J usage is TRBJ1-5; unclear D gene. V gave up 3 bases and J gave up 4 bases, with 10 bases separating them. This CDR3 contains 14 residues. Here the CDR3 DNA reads TGTGCCAGCAGTTTCGGAGGAGAGAATCAGCCCCAGCATTTT. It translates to CASSFGGENQPQHF.

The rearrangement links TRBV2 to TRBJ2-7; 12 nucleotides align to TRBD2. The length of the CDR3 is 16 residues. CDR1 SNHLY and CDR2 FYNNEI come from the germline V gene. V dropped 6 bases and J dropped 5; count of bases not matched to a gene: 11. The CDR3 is CASRQAWTSGNHEQYF. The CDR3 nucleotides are TGTGCCAGCAGGCAAGCATGGACTAGCGGGAACCACGAGCAGTACTTC.

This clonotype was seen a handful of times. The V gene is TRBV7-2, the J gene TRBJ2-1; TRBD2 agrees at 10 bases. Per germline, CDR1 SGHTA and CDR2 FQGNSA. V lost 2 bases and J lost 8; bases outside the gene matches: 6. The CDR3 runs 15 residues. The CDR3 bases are TGTGCCAGCAGCTTACCTAGCGGGAGTATCGATGAGCAGTTCTTC. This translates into CASSLPSGSIDEQFF. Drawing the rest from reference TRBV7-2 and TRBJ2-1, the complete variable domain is GAGVSQSPSNKVTEKGKDVELRCDPISGHTALYWYRQSLGQGLEFLIYFQGNSAPDKSGLPSDRFSAERTGGSVSTLTIQRTQQEDSAVYLCASSLPSGSIDEQFFGPGTRLTVL.

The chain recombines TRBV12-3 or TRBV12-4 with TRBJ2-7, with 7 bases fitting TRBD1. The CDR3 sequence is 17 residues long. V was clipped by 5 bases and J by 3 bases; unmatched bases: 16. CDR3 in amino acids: CASSRAQVNRGHYEQYF. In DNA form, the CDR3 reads TGTGCCAGCAGTCGAGCTCAAGTGAACAGGGGACACTACGAGCAGTACTTC.

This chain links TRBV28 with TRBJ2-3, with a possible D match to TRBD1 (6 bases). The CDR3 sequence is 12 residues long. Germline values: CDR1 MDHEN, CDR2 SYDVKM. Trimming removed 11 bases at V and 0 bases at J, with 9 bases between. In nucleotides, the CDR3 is TGTGCCTTGGACAGCAGCACAGATACGCAGTATTTT. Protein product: CALDSSTDTQYF.